These 28 T cell receptor beta chains came from one sample sequenced in a study of blood T cells in healthy people across ages. Next came a second PCR, run for about 7 to 12 cycles, which used a sample-barcoded 5' primer along with a J-beta primer mix. TCRdb re-called the 5' RACE reads through MiXCR, storing one row per CDR3 protein. Seen here are 1,300,000 or so distinct CDR3 sequences, roughly 60% observed once, and the top ten hold over 5%. Sequencing was done on a sample of blood. All receptors come from a man aged 18 to 29 in good health.

The chain combines TRBV7-2 with TRBJ1-4; 7 bases align to TRBD1. J gave up 6 bases and V 5 bases, and 6 bases lay outside the gene matches. The length of the CDR3 is 14 residues. Germline V gives CDR1 SGHTA, CDR2 FQGNSA. The CDR3 bases are TGTGCCAGCAGCGAGGGGGCTGGGTATGAAAAACTGTTTTTT. Its protein product is CASSEGAGYEKLFF.

V is TRBV12-3 or TRBV12-4 and J is TRBJ2-1; TRBD2 aligns across 12 bases. With V trimmed by 2 bases and J by 8 bases, 7 bases remained unmatched. The length of the CDR3 is 16 residues. In DNA form, the CDR3 reads TGTGCCAGCAGTTTATCCGGACTAGCGGGAAAGGATGAGCAGTTCTTC. Residues: CASSLSGLAGKDEQFF.

V usage is TRBV12-3 or TRBV12-4 and J usage is TRBJ2-1; 8 positions match TRBD1. CDR3 length: 15 residues. Trimming at V came to 6 bases and at J to 4 bases, leaving 8 bases not matched to a gene. The CDR3 nucleotides are TGTGCCAGCAGCTCGGACAGGGAGGAGTACAATGAGCAGTTCTTC. Residues: CASSSDREEYNEQFF.

This clonotype was seen a single time. The chain couples TRBV5-1 to TRBJ1-2; no reliable D call. This CDR3 contains 12 residues. Germline V CDR1 and CDR2: SGHRS, YFSETQ. V lost 4 bases to trimming and J lost 6 bases, with 10 bases between them. The CDR3 loop reads CASSPDLDGYTF. The CDR3 region has the DNA TGCGCCAGCAGCCCCGACTTAGATGGCTACACCTTC.

The genes are TRBV6-5 and TRBJ1-4; possibly TRBD1 for D (6 bases). Trimming pared 5 bases from V and 8 bases from J, leaving 15 bases between. Germline V gene data show CDR1 as MNHEY and CDR2 as SVGAGI. The CDR3 has 14 amino acids. In DNA, the CDR3 is TGTGCCAGCAGTCTCCAGGGGCCGGGGGAAAAACTGTTTTTT. Encoded protein: CASSLQGPGEKLFF.

The chain joins TRBV29-1 to TRBJ2-7; TRBD1 aligns across 11 bases. V gave up 4 bases and J gave up 1 base; unmatched junction bases: 3. This CDR3 spans 14 amino acids. Germline V gives CDR1 SQVTM, CDR2 ANQGSEA. The CDR3 protein is CSVVDRGRSYEQYF. CDR3 nucleotide sequence: TGCAGCGTTGTGGACAGGGGGCGATCCTACGAGCAGTACTTC.

The rearrangement joins TRBV10-3 to TRBJ1-2; TRBD1 agrees at 7 bases. Trimming cost V 6 bases and J 8 bases; bases outside gene matches: 9. The CDR3 is 13 amino acids. CDR1 ENHRY and CDR2 SYGVKD come from the germline V gene. CDR3 in amino acids: CAISDRDSGGYTF. In DNA, the CDR3 is TGTGCCATCAGCGATCGGGACAGTGGGGGCTACACCTTC.

This clonotype turned up a few times. This rearrangement joins TRBV7-9 to TRBJ2-2; D might be TRBD2 (5 bases). Trimming took off 8 bases at V and 2 bases at J, with 6 bases between the two ends. Germline CDR1 SEHNR, CDR2 FQNEAQ (reference sequence). The CDR3 has 12 residues. The CDR3 DNA reads TGTGCCAGCGGAGGAAACACCGGGGAGCTGTTTTTT. Residues: CASGGNTGELFF.

This clonotype was seen many times. The chain has TRBV7-2 and TRBJ1-2, with D perhaps matching TRBD1 (6 bases). In germline, CDR1 is SGHTA, CDR2 FQGNSA. This CDR3 contains 14 residues. V lost 3 bases and J 1 base, leaving 9 bases between the germline ends. The CDR3 DNA reads as TGTGCCAGCAGCTTGGCCAGGGGTAACTATGGCTACACCTTC. Its protein is CASSLARGNYGYTF.

Many counts were recorded for this clonotype. The J gene is TRBJ2-1, the V gene TRBV28; TRBD2 matches at 7 bases. Per the germline V gene, CDR1 is MDHEN and CDR2 is SYDVKM. This CDR3 region has 12 residues. J lost 14 bases, V lost 7 bases, and 11 bases had no gene match. Here the CDR3 reads CASTDNRDYEFF. The CDR3 DNA reads as TGTGCCAGCACCGATAACCGGGACTACGAGTTCTTC.

There are a few counts of this clonotype. This rearrangement joins TRBV12-3 or TRBV12-4 to TRBJ2-7; no clear D gene. V lost 5 bases to trimming and J lost 2 bases, with 13 bases between them. The CDR3 has 14 amino acids. The CDR3 region is CASSPSGRTYEQYF. The CDR3, as DNA: TGTGCCAGCAGTCCCAGTGGACGTACCTACGAGCAGTACTTC.

The chain links TRBV10-3 to TRBJ1-5; D might be TRBD1 (5 bases). The germline V gene has CDR1 ENHRY and CDR2 SYGVKD. The CDR3 contains 14 residues. Trimming left V 2 bases short and J 5 bases short, with 10 bases between. CDR3 sequence reads: CAISEDGGDQPQHF. DNA of the CDR3: TGTGCCATCAGTGAGGACGGGGGGGATCAGCCCCAGCATTTT.

This chain connects TRBV20-1 to TRBJ2-5; D possibly uses TRBD1 or TRBD2 (6 bases each). V was trimmed by 5 bases and J by 2 bases, leaving 15 bases between them. Germline assignment: CDR1 DFQATT and CDR2 SNEGSKA (reference sequence). The CDR3 has 14 residues. CDR3 sequence (DNA): TGCAGTGCTGATCGGGGGCTAGCACAAGAGACCCAGTACTTC. It specifies CSADRGLAQETQYF.

This rearrangement joins TRBV4-2 to TRBJ1-6, with a possible D match to TRBD1 (6 bases). The CDR3 contains 19 residues. Trimming left V 0 bases short and J 4 bases short, with 19 bases between. Germline-derived CDR1 and CDR2 are LGHNA and YNFKEQ. CDR3 protein: CASSQELSRDILYNSPLHF. The CDR3 DNA is TGTGCCAGCAGCCAAGAATTATCCCGGGACATCCTTTATAATTCACCCCTCCACTTT.

In this sample, this clonotype turned up many times. The CDR3 DNA sequence: TGTGCCAGCAGCGACTCGGACAGGAGCTACGAGCAGTACTTC. Its translation: CASSDSDRSYEQYF. This chain joins TRBV27 and TRBJ2-7, with TRBD1 identical over 7 bases. This CDR3 has 14 residues. The V gene end was trimmed by 6 bases and the J gene end by 3 bases; junction bases not matched to a gene: 8. The germline V gene encodes CDR1 MNHEY and CDR2 SMNVEV (reference sequence).

In this sample, this clonotype turned up a few times. J is TRBJ2-7 and V is TRBV10-3; 8 bases align to TRBD2. Germline trimming cut 6 bases from V and 2 bases from J; bases unmatched to any gene: 15. Germline assignment: CDR1 ENHRY and CDR2 SYGVKD. There are 17 residues in the CDR3. This CDR3 is CAISKWSGGEFAYEQYF. CDR3 in DNA: TGTGCCATCAGCAAATGGTCCGGGGGGGAGTTCGCCTACGAGCAGTACTTC.

The chain recombines TRBV3-1 with TRBJ2-1; D perhaps matches TRBD2 (5 bases). Looked up from germline, CDR1 is LGHDT and CDR2 is YNNKEL (reference sequence). The V end was cut by 4 bases, the J end by 8 bases, with 12 bases between. The CDR3 contains 13 residues. The CDR3 DNA is TGTGCCAGCAGCCCCGTAGGGAGAGATGAGCAGTTCTTC. It translates to CASSPVGRDEQFF.

This clonotype was observed a few times. The chain couples TRBV29-1 to TRBJ2-7; D might be TRBD1 or TRBD2, each matching 6 bases. From germline, CDR1 is SQVTM and CDR2 ANQGSEA. Trimming stripped 3 bases from V and 3 bases from J, with 15 bases between. This CDR3 has 14 amino acids. The CDR3 loop is CSVELDSGFYEQYF. In DNA form, the CDR3 reads TGCAGCGTTGAGCTGGACAGCGGGTTCTACGAGCAGTACTTC.

The chain joins TRBV7-2 to TRBJ2-3; D is undetermined. The CDR3 is 15 residues long. With 5 bases removed from V and 1 base from J, the gap between germline ends came to 13 bases. Germline CDR1 SGHTA, CDR2 FQGNSA. CDR3 in amino acids: CASSPLVRGTDTQYF. The CDR3 nucleotides are TGTGCCAGCAGCCCGCTCGTACGGGGCACAGATACGCAGTATTTT.

This clonotype was detected a few times. V gene TRBV7-9 combines with J gene TRBJ2-1, with 7 nucleotides matching TRBD2. Germline V gene data show CDR1 as SEHNR and CDR2 as FQNEAQ (reference sequence). V lost 4 bases to trimming and J lost 6 bases; unmatched junction nucleotides: 9. CDR3 length: 15 residues. The CDR3: CASSSSSGIGNEQFF. CDR3 in DNA: TGTGCCAGCAGCTCGTCTAGCGGAATAGGCAATGAGCAGTTCTTC.

This sequence joins TRBV5-6 and TRBJ1-2; 7 nucleotides match TRBD1. The CDR3 loop spans 18 amino acids. Losses at the gene ends were 5 bases for V and 3 bases for J; bases not matched to a gene: 19. Germline loops: CDR1 SGHDT, CDR2 YYEEEE. The CDR3 spells CASSFLSQGGRTYYGYTF. The CDR3 nucleotides read TGTGCCAGCAGTTTCCTATCCCAGGGGGGCAGAACCTACTATGGCTACACCTTC.

The chain links TRBV25-1 to TRBJ2-1; no firm D call. Looked up from germline, CDR1 is MGHDK and CDR2 is SYGVNS. The V and J ends lost 2 bases and 6 bases respectively, with 8 bases between them. The length of the CDR3 is 13 residues. In DNA form, the CDR3 reads TGTGCCAGCAGTGAAACTACGGTCAATGAGCAGTTCTTC. It yields the protein CASSETTVNEQFF.

The chain employs TRBV7-9 and TRBJ2-7, with TRBD1 identical over 7 bases. CDR1 is SEHNR, CDR2 FQNEAQ, per germline (reference sequence). The CDR3 contains 14 residues. V was pared by 5 bases and J by 2 bases, with 6 bases of the junction left unmatched. The DNA for the CDR3 is TGTGCCAGCAGCCCGAAACAGGGGACCTACGAGCAGTACTTC. Translated, it gives CASSPKQGTYEQYF.

This clonotype was found many times. The chain links TRBV6-2 or TRBV6-3 to TRBJ2-5; D gene ambiguous. This CDR3 has 11 amino acids. V shed 2 bases and J shed 5 bases, with 3 bases lying between them. Looked up from germline, CDR1 is MNHEY and CDR2 is SVGEGT. The CDR3 region is CASSYPETQYF. CDR3 bases: TGTGCCAGCAGTTACCCGGAGACCCAGTACTTC.

The CDR3 region is CATSTRGGIWKDTQYF. CDR3 coding DNA: TGTGCCACCAGCACGAGGGGGGGGATTTGGAAAGATACGCAGTATTTT. The chain uses TRBV15 and TRBJ2-3; the D gene is possibly TRBD2 (7 bases). The CDR3 has 16 residues. V lost 4 bases and J 5 bases, leaving 19 bases between the germline ends. Germline values: CDR1 LNHNV, CDR2 YYDKDF (reference sequence).

The chain is built from TRBV20-1 and TRBJ2-7; 8 nucleotides match TRBD2. The CDR3 consists of 13 residues. Germline CDR1 is DFQATT and CDR2 is SNEGSKA (reference sequence). The junction had 5 bases not matched to a gene; V was cut back by 4 bases and J by 3 bases. The CDR3 DNA reads as TGCAGTGCTACGGGACTAGACGTCTACGAGCAGTACTTC. Its translation: CSATGLDVYEQYF.

This clonotype turned up a few times. CDR3 nucleotide sequence: TGCGCCAGCAGCTTGGCACAGCGCACAGATACGCAGTATTTT. It specifies CASSLAQRTDTQYF. The chain carries TRBV5-1 and TRBJ2-3, with D unresolved. Trimming removed 0 bases from V and 1 base from J, with 6 bases in between. CDR1 and CDR2 (germline): SGHRS, YFSETQ. The CDR3 contains 14 residues.

Written as DNA, the CDR3 is TGCGCCAGCAGCCAAGACGGCCCGAACGGAAAACTGTTTTTT. Amino acids: CASSQDGPNGKLFF. The chain uses TRBV4-1 and TRBJ1-4; D call uncertain. Germline loops: CDR1 MGHRA, CDR2 YSYEKL. The CDR3 spans 14 residues. V was cut by 0 bases and J by 10 bases, with 12 bases left in between.